A selection of T cell receptor beta chains follows, all from one sample in a study of naive and memory T cell subsets. TCRdb itself ran the 5' RACE reads through MiXCR, one entry per CDR3 protein. The sample holds 32,000 or so distinct CDR3 sequences, approximately 16% seen once. These receptor sequences come from a female donor in good health. CDR3s include the opening cysteine and the closing phenylalanine or tryptophan. D genes are given only for firm matches. The size entry is marked missing in some rows and otherwise reads once, few, many or a size class.

V	D	size	J	CDR3	DNA
TRBV20-1	TRBD2	many	TRBJ2-3	CSAIAGSSTDTQYF	TGCAGTGCCATAGCGGGGTCTAGCACAGATACGCAGTATTTT
TRBV20-1	TRBD1	many	TRBJ1-2	CSARDLLTGTGLYGYTF	TGCAGTGCTAGAGATCTACTAACCGGGACAGGGTTATATGGCTACACCTTC
TRBV13	-	many	TRBJ1-2	CASSLHRGQPNYGYTF	TGTGCCAGCAGCCTCCACCGAGGCCAGCCTAACTATGGCTACACCTTC
TRBV29-1	-	-	TRBJ1-2	CSVERGTNYGDTF	TGCAGCGTTGAACGGGGGACTAACTATGGCGACACCTTC
TRBV5-6	-	few	TRBJ1-4	CASSALDEKLFF	TGTGCCAGCAGCGCGCTGGACGAAAAACTGTTTTTT
TRBV6-1	TRBD1	few	TRBJ1-1	CASIRQGSGNTEAFF	TGTGCCAGCATAAGACAGGGGTCTGGGAACACTGAAGCTTTCTTT
TRBV6-1	-	few	TRBJ2-7	CASSEVDSRGYEQYF	TGTGCCAGCAGTGAAGTCGATAGCAGGGGCTACGAGCAGTACTTC
TRBV29-1	-	few	TRBJ2-5	CSGTPRQGGGETQYF	TGCAGCGGCACCCCCCGGCAGGGTGGGGGGGAGACCCAGTACTTC
TRBV7-3	-	-	TRBJ1-2	CASSPAGAYGYTF	TGTGCCAGCAGCCCGGCCGGGGCCTATGGCTACACCTTC
TRBV10-3	-	-	TRBJ2-6	CAISDSGTSGANVLTF	TGTGCCATCAGTGATTCCGGGACCTCTGGGGCCAACGTCCTGACTTTC
TRBV3-1	TRBD2	-	TRBJ2-7	CASSQDGQRGAPPYEQYF	TGTGCCAGCAGCCAAGACGGTCAGCGGGGGGCCCCACCCTACGAGCAGTACTTC
TRBV27	-	many	TRBJ2-5	CASSLSARETQYF	TGTGCCAGCAGTTTATCGGCCCGAGAGACCCAGTACTTC
TRBV6-1	-	medium-sized	TRBJ1-2	CASSEIGVSSDGYTF	TGTGCCAGCAGTGAAATCGGGGTCTCGTCGGATGGCTACACCTTC
TRBV7-9	-	few	TRBJ1-5	CASSLVGQPQHF	TGTGCCAGCAGCTTAGTTGGTCAGCCCCAGCATTTT
TRBV29-1	TRBD1	-	TRBJ2-3	CSVPRDRGLSTDTQYF	TGCAGCGTGCCCCGGGACAGGGGCTTAAGCACAGATACGCAGTATTTT
TRBV4-1	-	few	TRBJ1-1	CASSQVDTGTEAFF	TGCGCCAGCAGCCAAGTTGATACAGGGACTGAAGCTTTCTTT
TRBV20-1	-	many	TRBJ2-1	CSAPEGSLNNEQFF	TGCAGTGCTCCGGAGGGGTCCCTCAACAATGAGCAGTTCTTC
TRBV5-6	TRBD1	-	TRBJ1-2	CASSLRGTGNRPGYRYTF	TGTGCCAGCAGCTTACGGGGGACAGGGAATCGGCCAGGCTATCGCTACACCTTC
TRBV7-2	-	medium-sized	TRBJ2-3	CASSSYLATDTQYF	TGTGCCAGCAGCTCATATCTAGCAACAGATACGCAGTATTTT
TRBV20-1	-	medium-sized	TRBJ1-4	CSAEKGGTYEKLFF	TGCAGTGCCGAGAAAGGGGGAACCTATGAAAAACTGTTTTTT
TRBV7-2	-	-	TRBJ2-7	CASSLTGTVTYYEQYF	TGTGCCAGCAGCCTGACCGGGACTGTTACCTACTACGAGCAGTACTTC
TRBV9	-	-	TRBJ2-5	CASSARGGPLETQYF	TGTGCCAGCAGCGCGAGGGGGGGGCCCCTGGAGACCCAGTACTTC
TRBV12-3/TRBV12-4	TRBD1	-	TRBJ1-2	CASSERDRGSYGYTF	TGTGCCAGCAGTGAGCGGGACAGGGGGAGCTATGGCTACACCTTC
TRBV7-2	-	many	TRBJ2-7	CASSGPDEQYF	TGTGCCAGCAGCGGCCCGGACGAGCAGTACTTC
TRBV29-1	TRBD1	many	TRBJ1-2	CSVESGGGGYTF	TGCAGCGTTGAATCAGGGGGAGGCGGCTACACCTTC
TRBV9	-	few	TRBJ2-1	CASHGGSRGSYNEQFF	TGTGCCAGCCACGGGGGGAGCAGGGGTAGTTACAATGAGCAGTTCTTC
TRBV29-1	-	many	TRBJ1-2	CSVSDGDYGYTF	TGCAGCGTGTCCGACGGAGACTATGGCTACACCTTC
TRBV20-1	-	-	TRBJ1-1	CSARDSGRNTEAFF	TGCAGTGCTAGAGACAGTGGGCGGAACACTGAAGCTTTCTTT
TRBV3-1	-	-	TRBJ1-2	CASSQVVSRGNYGYTF	TGTGCCAGCAGCCAAGTGGTAAGCCGGGGAAACTATGGCTACACCTTC
TRBV5-4	-	few	TRBJ1-1	CASSAMGLNTEAFF	TGTGCCAGCAGCGCCATGGGGCTGAACACTGAAGCTTTCTTT
TRBV6-5	-	few	TRBJ1-2	CARDRPRPNPCYGYTF	TGTGCCAGAGACCGACCCAGACCAAACCCCTGTTATGGCTACACCTTC
TRBV20-1	-	few	TRBJ2-5	CSARTASGTQYF	TGCAGTGCTAGAACAGCGTCTGGGACCCAGTACTTC
TRBV25-1	-	many	TRBJ2-1	CASSEQAGPKGNEQFF	TGTGCCAGCAGCGAACAGGCGGGGCCTAAAGGGAATGAGCAGTTCTTC
TRBV20-1	TRBD1	many	TRBJ1-1	CSASGTGGKGTEAFF	TGCAGTGCTAGCGGGACAGGGGGAAAGGGGACTGAAGCTTTCTTT
TRBV18	-	-	TRBJ2-2	CASSPTRNTGELFF	TGTGCCAGCTCACCGACTAGGAACACCGGGGAGCTGTTTTTT
TRBV10-1	TRBD1	many	TRBJ1-2	CATPGQGAYGYTF	TGCGCCACCCCGGGACAGGGGGCCTATGGCTACACCTTC
TRBV11-2	-	many	TRBJ2-2	CASSFRLGNTGELFF	TGTGCCAGCAGCTTCCGACTGGGAAACACCGGGGAGCTGTTTTTT
TRBV6-5	-	few	TRBJ1-1	CASSYSRENTEAFF	TGTGCCAGCAGTTACTCCAGGGAGAACACTGAAGCTTTCTTT
TRBV7-2	TRBD1	few	TRBJ2-4	CASSLSEGARYF	TGTGCCAGCAGCTTATCAGAGGGGGCGCGGTACTTC
TRBV6-5	-	many	TRBJ2-2	CASIAESGELFF	TGTGCCAGCATCGCCGAATCCGGGGAGCTGTTTTTT
TRBV6-6	TRBD1	few	TRBJ1-2	CATEGQGARGYTF	TGTGCCACCGAGGGACAGGGGGCTAGAGGCTACACCTTC
TRBV5-1	-	-	TRBJ1-4	CASSLGQGEEKLFF	TGCGCCAGCAGCTTGGGCCAGGGCGAAGAAAAACTGTTTTTT